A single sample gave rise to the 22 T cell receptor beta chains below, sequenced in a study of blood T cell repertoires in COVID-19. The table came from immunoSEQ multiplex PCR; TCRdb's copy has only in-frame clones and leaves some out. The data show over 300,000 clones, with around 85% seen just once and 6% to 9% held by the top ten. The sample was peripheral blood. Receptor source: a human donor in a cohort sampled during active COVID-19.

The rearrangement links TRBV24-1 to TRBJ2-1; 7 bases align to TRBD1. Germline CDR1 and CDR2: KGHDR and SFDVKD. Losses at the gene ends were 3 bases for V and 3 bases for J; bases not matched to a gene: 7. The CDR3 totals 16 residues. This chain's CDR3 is CATSDVTGKDYNEQFF. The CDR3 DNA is TGTGCCACCAGTGATGTGACAGGGAAAGACTACAATGAGCAGTTCTTC.

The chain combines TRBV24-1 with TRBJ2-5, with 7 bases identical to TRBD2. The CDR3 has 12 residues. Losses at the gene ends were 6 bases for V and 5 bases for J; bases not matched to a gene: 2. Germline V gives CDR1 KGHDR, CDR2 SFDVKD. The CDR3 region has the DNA TGTGCCACCAGTTTGGGGGGGGAGACCCAGTACTTC. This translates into CATSLGGETQYF.

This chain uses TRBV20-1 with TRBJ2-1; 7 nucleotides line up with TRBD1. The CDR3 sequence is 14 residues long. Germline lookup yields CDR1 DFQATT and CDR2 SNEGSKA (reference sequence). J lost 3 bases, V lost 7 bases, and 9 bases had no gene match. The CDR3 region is CSVNDREFYNEQFF. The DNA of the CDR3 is TGCAGTGTTAATGACAGGGAATTCTACAATGAGCAGTTCTTC.

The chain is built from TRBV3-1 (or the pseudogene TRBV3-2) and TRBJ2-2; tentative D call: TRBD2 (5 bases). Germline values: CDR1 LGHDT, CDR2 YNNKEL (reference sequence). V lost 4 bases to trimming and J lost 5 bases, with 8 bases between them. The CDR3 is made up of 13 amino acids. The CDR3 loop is CASSLQRTGELFF. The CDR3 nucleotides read TGTGCCAGCAGCCTTCAGCGGACCGGGGAGCTGTTTTTT.

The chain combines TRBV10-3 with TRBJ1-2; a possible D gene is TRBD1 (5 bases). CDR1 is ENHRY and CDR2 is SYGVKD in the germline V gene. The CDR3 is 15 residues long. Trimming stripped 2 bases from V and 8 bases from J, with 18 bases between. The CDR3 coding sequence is TGTGCCATCAGTGAGCGAAATTCAGGGTACGAAGGCTACACCTTC. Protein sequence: CAISERNSGYEGYTF.

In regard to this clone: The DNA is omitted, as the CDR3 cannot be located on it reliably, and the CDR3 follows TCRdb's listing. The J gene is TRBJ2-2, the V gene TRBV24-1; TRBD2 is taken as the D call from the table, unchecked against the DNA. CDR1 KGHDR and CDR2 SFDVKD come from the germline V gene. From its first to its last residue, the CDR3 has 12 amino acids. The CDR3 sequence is CATIRRAGELFF.

CDR3 sequence: CASSEYGVGYGYTF. CDR3 nucleotides: TGTGCCAGCAGTGAATACGGGGTTGGGTATGGCTACACCTTC. This chain uses TRBV25-1 with TRBJ1-2; D gene unclear. The CDR3 sequence is 14 residues long. CDR1 and CDR2 (germline): MGHDK, SYGVNS. The V end lost 0 bases, the J end lost 5 bases, and 10 bases lay between the germline ends.

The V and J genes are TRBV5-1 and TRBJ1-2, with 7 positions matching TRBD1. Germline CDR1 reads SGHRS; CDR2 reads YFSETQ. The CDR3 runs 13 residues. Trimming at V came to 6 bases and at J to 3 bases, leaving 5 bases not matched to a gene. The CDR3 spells CASNRDSDYGYTF. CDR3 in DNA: TGCGCCAGCAACAGGGACAGTGACTATGGCTACACCTTC.

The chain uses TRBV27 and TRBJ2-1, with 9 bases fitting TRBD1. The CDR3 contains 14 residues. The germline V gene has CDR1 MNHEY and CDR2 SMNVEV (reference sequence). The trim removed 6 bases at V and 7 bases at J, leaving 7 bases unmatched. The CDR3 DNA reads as TGTGCCAGCAGCCGGGACAGGGTCGTTAATGAGCAGTTCTTC. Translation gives CASSRDRVVNEQFF.

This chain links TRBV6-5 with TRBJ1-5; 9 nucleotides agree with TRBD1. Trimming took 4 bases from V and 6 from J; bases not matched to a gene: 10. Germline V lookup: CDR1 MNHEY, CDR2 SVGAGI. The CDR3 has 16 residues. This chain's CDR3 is CASSLSGQGFSQPQHF. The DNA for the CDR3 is TGTGCCAGCAGTTTATCGGGACAGGGTTTTAGTCAGCCCCAGCATTTT.

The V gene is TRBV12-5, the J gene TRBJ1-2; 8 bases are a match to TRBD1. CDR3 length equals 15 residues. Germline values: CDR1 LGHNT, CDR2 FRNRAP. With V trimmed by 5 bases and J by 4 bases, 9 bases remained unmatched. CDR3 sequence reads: CASGLGTGVLYGYTF. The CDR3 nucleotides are TGTGCTAGTGGTCTAGGGACAGGAGTCCTCTATGGCTACACCTTC.

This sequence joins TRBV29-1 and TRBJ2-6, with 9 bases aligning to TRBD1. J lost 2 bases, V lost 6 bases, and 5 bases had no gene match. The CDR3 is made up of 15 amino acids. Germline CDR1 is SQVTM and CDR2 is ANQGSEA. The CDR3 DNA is TGCAGCGTCAATACAGGGGGCGCTGGGGCCAACGTCCTGACTTTC. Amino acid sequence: CSVNTGGAGANVLTF.

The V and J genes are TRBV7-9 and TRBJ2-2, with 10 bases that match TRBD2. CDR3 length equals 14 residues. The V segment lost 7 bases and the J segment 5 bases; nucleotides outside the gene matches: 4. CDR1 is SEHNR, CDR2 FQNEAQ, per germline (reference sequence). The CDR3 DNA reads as TGTGCCAGCAACCCAGCGGGGGGGACCGGGGAGCTGTTTTTT. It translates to CASNPAGGTGELFF.

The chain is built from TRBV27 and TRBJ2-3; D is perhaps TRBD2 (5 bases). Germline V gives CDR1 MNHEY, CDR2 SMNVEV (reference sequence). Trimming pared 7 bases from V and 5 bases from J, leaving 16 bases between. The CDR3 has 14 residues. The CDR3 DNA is TGTGCCAGCACTCGCTTTGCGGGTGTAGATACGCAGTATTTT. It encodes CASTRFAGVDTQYF.

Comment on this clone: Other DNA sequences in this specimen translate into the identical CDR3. CDR3 coding DNA: TGTGCCAGCTCACCCCAGGGAAACACTGAAGCTTTCTTT. Residues: CASSPQGNTEAFF. V is TRBV18 and J is TRBJ1-1; tentatively, D is TRBD1 (5 bases). Trimming took 3 bases from V and 2 from J, leaving 7 bases between them. CDR3 size: 13 residues. In germline, CDR1 is KGHSH, CDR2 LQKENI.

Here the CDR3 reads CASSATSGFSTDTQYF. The CDR3 DNA follows: TGCGCCAGCAGCGCGACTAGTGGGTTCAGCACAGATACGCAGTATTTT. This chain links TRBV4-1 with TRBJ2-3; tentative D call: TRBD2 (6 bases). V dropped 5 bases and J dropped 0 bases, with 15 bases sitting between them. The germline V gene has CDR1 MGHRA and CDR2 YSYEKL. The CDR3 extends over 16 amino acids.

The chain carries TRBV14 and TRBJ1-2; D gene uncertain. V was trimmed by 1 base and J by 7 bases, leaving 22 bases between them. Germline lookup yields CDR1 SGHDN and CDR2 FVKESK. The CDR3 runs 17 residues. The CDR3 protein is CASSQASDAAVVGGYTF. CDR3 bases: TGTGCCAGCAGCCAAGCGTCCGACGCAGCGGTCGTAGGTGGCTACACCTTC. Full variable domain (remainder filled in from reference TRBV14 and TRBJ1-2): EAGVTQFPSHSVIEKGQTVTLRCDPISGHDNLYWYRRVMGKEIKFLLHFVKESKQDESGMPNNRFLAERTGGTYSTLKVQPAELEDSGVYFCASSQASDAAVVGGYTFGSGTRLTVV.

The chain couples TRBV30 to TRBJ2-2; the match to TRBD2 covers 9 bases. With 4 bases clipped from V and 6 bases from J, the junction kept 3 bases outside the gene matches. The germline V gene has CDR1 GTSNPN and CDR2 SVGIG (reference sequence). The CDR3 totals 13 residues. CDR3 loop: CAWIVAGAGELFF. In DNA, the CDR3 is TGTGCCTGGATCGTAGCGGGGGCCGGGGAGCTGTTTTTT.

The CDR3 nucleotides are TGTGCCAGCAGCGCGGCCCACAGGGGGTATGGCTACACCTTC. Protein: CASSAAHRGYGYTF. The chain couples TRBV14 to TRBJ1-2; 8 nucleotides align to TRBD1. J gave up 5 bases and V 5 bases, and 7 bases lay outside the gene matches. The CDR3 sequence is 14 residues long. CDR1 is SGHDN, CDR2 FVKESK, per germline. The full variable domain, rest sourced from reference TRBV14 and TRBJ1-2, is EAGVTQFPSHSVIEKGQTVTLRCDPISGHDNLYWYRRVMGKEIKFLLHFVKESKQDESGMPNNRFLAERTGGTYSTLKVQPAELEDSGVYFCASSAAHRGYGYTFGSGTRLTVV.

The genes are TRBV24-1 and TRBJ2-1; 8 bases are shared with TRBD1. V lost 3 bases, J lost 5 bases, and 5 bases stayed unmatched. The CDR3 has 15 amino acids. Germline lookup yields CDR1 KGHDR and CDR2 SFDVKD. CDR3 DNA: TGTGCCACCAGTGATCGACAGGGGCCAAACAATGAGCAGTTCTTC. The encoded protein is CATSDRQGPNNEQFF.

CDR3 coding DNA: TGTGCCAGCAGCCGAGCCCAGGGGGTGGTCGGCTATGAGCAGTTCTTC. Translating it yields CASSRAQGVVGYEQFF. J is TRBJ2-1 and V is TRBV13, with 7 nucleotides matching TRBD1. The CDR3 is 16 residues long. V gave up 5 bases and J gave up 8 bases; unmatched junction bases: 15. Germline CDR1 PRHDT, CDR2 FYEKMQ (reference sequence).

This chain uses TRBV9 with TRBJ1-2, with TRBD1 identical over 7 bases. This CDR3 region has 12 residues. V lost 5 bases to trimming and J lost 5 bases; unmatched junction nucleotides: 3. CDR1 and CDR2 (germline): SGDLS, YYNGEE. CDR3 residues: CASRGQLYGYTF. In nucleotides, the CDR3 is TGTGCCAGCAGGGGACAGCTTTATGGCTACACCTTC.